Below are 29 T cell receptor beta chains sequenced from a single sample in a study of OX40 agonist ivuxolimab in advanced cancers. Clones were read by immunoSEQ multiplex PCR, and TCRdb kept only the in-frame ones, dropping some. The sample consists of about 19,000 clones, around two thirds of them appearing once. The starting material was CD4+ or CD8+ T cells sorted from blood, obtained in a trial of the OX40 agonist ivuxolimab. Source of these receptors: an adult with an advanced solid tumor such as melanoma, head and neck, liver or kidney cancer.

The rearrangement uses TRBV5-1 and TRBJ2-1, with D perhaps TRBD2 (7 bases). Germline CDR1 and CDR2: SGHRS and YFSETQ. CDR3 length: 17 residues. V was trimmed by 1 base and J by 0 bases, leaving 14 bases between them. This CDR3 is CASSLLGGANSYNEQFF. CDR3 coding DNA: TGCGCCAGCAGCTTGTTAGGGGGGGCGAACTCCTACAATGAGCAGTTCTTC. Using reference TRBV5-1 and TRBJ2-1 for the parts outside the CDR3, the full variable domain is KAGVTQTPRYLIKTRGQQVTLSCSPISGHRSVSWYQQTPGQGLQFLFEYFSETQRNKGNFPGRFSGRQFSNSRSEMNVSTLELGDSALYLCASSLLGGANSYNEQFFGPGTRLTVL.

The chain recombines TRBV4-2 with TRBJ2-2, with D perhaps being TRBD1 or TRBD2 (5 bases each). CDR3 size: 15 residues. The germline V gene encodes CDR1 LGHNA and CDR2 YNFKEQ. V was cut by 4 bases and J by 4 bases, with 13 bases left in between. CDR3 sequence: CASSPGPLVTGELFF. CDR3 coding DNA: TGTGCCAGCAGCCCGGGACCGCTCGTCACCGGGGAGCTGTTTTTT.

The chain is built from TRBV6-4 and TRBJ2-1; a weak D match, TRBD1 (5 bases). The germline V and J ends were trimmed by 3 bases and 6 bases, with 18 bases remaining between them. The CDR3 is made up of 16 amino acids. In germline, CDR1 is MRHNA, CDR2 SNTAGT. In DNA form, the CDR3 reads TGTGCCAGCAGTGAAAGTTACGGCAGGGTGGGCAATGAGCAGTTCTTC. As protein: CASSESYGRVGNEQFF.

The chain uses TRBV5-6 and TRBJ2-2; D could derive from TRBD1 or TRBD2 (5 bases each). Germline V gives CDR1 SGHDT, CDR2 YYEEEE. V shed 3 bases and J shed 5 bases, with 8 bases lying between them. There are 13 residues in the CDR3. This chain's CDR3 is CASSWGWTGELFF. The CDR3, as DNA: TGTGCCAGCAGCTGGGGGTGGACCGGGGAGCTGTTTTTT.

V and J are TRBV6-5 and TRBJ2-1, with D perhaps TRBD2 (7 bases). CDR1 is MNHEY, CDR2 SVGAGI, per germline. V shed 7 bases and J shed 2 bases, with 12 bases lying between them. The CDR3 totals 14 residues. CDR3 DNA: TGTGCCAGCAAACTGGGGGGGCCCTACAATGAGCAGTTCTTC. It is translated as CASKLGGPYNEQFF.

The chain combines TRBV27 with TRBJ2-7; 7 bases align to TRBD1. The CDR3 is made up of 14 amino acids. The germline gives CDR1 MNHEY, CDR2 SMNVEV (reference sequence). The J segment lost 6 bases and the V segment lost 3 bases, leaving 8 bases of the junction unmatched. The CDR3 sequence is CASSLIGTEIEQYF. The CDR3 bases are TGTGCCAGCAGTTTGATTGGGACAGAGATCGAGCAGTACTTC.

This clone was found once. The gene calls are TRBV7-6 and TRBJ2-7; D may be TRBD2 (5 bases). CDR1 SGHVS and CDR2 FNYEAQ come from the germline V gene. The V gene lost 5 bases and the J gene lost 5 bases, with 10 bases spanning the gap. The length of the CDR3 is 12 residues. In nucleotides, the CDR3 is TGTGCCAGCAGCCCTGAGAGGGACGAGCAGTACTTC. Amino acids: CASSPERDEQYF.

The V gene is TRBV7-8, the J gene TRBJ2-5; perhaps TRBD2 as D (5 bases). CDR1 is SGHVS and CDR2 is FQNEAQ in the germline V gene. This CDR3 comprises 15 residues. Deletions cut 5 bases from V and 5 bases from J, with 18 bases between. The CDR3 sequence: CASSLKVLLVETQYF. The DNA for the CDR3 is TGTGCCAGCAGCCTTAAAGTCCTACTAGTTGAGACCCAGTACTTC.

The CDR3 sequence is CASTKDRVGYTF. The CDR3 nucleotides are TGTGCCAGCACCAAGGACAGGGTTGGCTACACCTTC. The chain combines TRBV27 with TRBJ1-2, with TRBD1 matching over 8 bases. Germline V gene data show CDR1 as MNHEY and CDR2 as SMNVEV (reference sequence). The ends lost 7 bases at V and 7 bases at J; junction bases unmatched: 5. The CDR3 covers 12 residues.

This chain joins TRBV6-6 and TRBJ1-2; TRBD1 might be the D (5 bases). Germline assignment: CDR1 MNHNY and CDR2 SVGAGI (reference sequence). The CDR3 contains 12 residues. V was shortened by 8 bases and J by 4 bases, with 11 bases between the two germline ends. In DNA, the CDR3 is TGTGCCAGCCTGGGTGGGGGCTATGGCTACACCTTC. Translating gives CASLGGGYGYTF.

This clone appeared a few times. The chain employs TRBV13 and TRBJ1-2, with unresolved D. The CDR3 runs 14 residues. Germline lookup yields CDR1 PRHDT and CDR2 FYEKMQ (reference sequence). The germline V and J ends were trimmed by 0 bases and 4 bases, with 9 bases remaining between them. CDR3 sequence (DNA): TGTGCCAGCAGCTTAGGGAACTTGATCTATGGCTACACCTTC. The encoded protein is CASSLGNLIYGYTF.

The V call is TRBV9, the J call TRBJ2-7; a weak D match, TRBD2 (5 bases). The CDR3 loop spans 14 amino acids. The V end lost 2 bases, the J end lost 2 bases, and 11 bases lay between the germline ends. CDR1 is SGDLS and CDR2 is YYNGEE in the germline V gene. This CDR3 reads CASSVADGTYEQYF. Written as DNA, the CDR3 is TGTGCCAGCAGCGTTGCGGACGGGACCTACGAGCAGTACTTC.

V gene TRBV27 combines with J gene TRBJ2-1; 9 bases align to TRBD2. The V and J ends lost 2 bases and 2 bases, in that order; junction bases with no gene match: 1. Germline-derived CDR1 and CDR2 are MNHEY and SMNVEV (reference sequence). This CDR3 is 15 amino acids long. The CDR3 loop reads CASSLLAGTYNEQFF. The CDR3, as DNA: TGTGCCAGCAGTTTACTAGCGGGAACCTACAATGAGCAGTTCTTC.

This chain connects TRBV11-1 to TRBJ2-3, with D possibly being TRBD2 (6 bases). Looked up from germline, CDR1 is SGHAT and CDR2 is FQDESV (reference sequence). The CDR3 loop spans 14 amino acids. V lost 5 bases and J lost 4, with 13 bases in between. DNA for the CDR3: TGTGCCAGCAGCCCTAGCGAGTCCCCAGATACGCAGTATTTT. Translating gives CASSPSESPDTQYF.

To note about this clone: The junction differs from germline at one of its ends, possibly a read error. This rearrangement joins TRBV4-1 to TRBJ1-1; D ambiguous. The CDR3 contains 16 residues. Germline V gene data show CDR1 as MGHRA and CDR2 as YSYEKL. The CDR3 here is CASSQESGSRNTEAFF. In DNA form, the CDR3 reads TGTGCCAGCAGCCAAGAATCTGGCAGCCGGAACACTGAAGCTTTCTTT.

The V and J genes are TRBV28 and TRBJ1-2; 7 bases align to TRBD1. Germline CDR1 reads MDHEN; CDR2 reads SYDVKM. CDR3 length: 14 amino acids. V lost 3 bases, J lost 5 bases, and 6 bases stayed unmatched. This CDR3 is CASSFGRGQYGYTF. The DNA of the CDR3 is TGTGCCAGCAGTTTTGGAAGGGGGCAGTATGGCTACACCTTC.

Judged by abundance, this clone is medium-sized. CDR3 sequence reads: CASSEMVGTGASPLHF. In DNA form, the CDR3 reads TGTGCCAGCAGTGAAATGGTTGGGACAGGGGCCTCACCCCTCCACTTT. The rearrangement uses TRBV6-1 and TRBJ1-6; 10 nucleotides line up with TRBD1. The CDR3 consists of 16 residues. V gave up 2 bases and J gave up 10 bases; unmatched junction bases: 8. Germline CDR1 reads MNHNS; CDR2 reads SASEGT.

This clone has at least ten counts. CDR3 residues: CASSLVAGGYNEQFF. The CDR3 DNA follows: TGTGCCAGCAGTTTAGTAGCGGGGGGCTACAATGAGCAGTTCTTC. The chain joins TRBV27 to TRBJ2-1; 10 bases map to TRBD2. Trimming removed 2 bases from V and 3 bases from J; junction bases left unmatched: 1. The germline V gene encodes CDR1 MNHEY and CDR2 SMNVEV (reference sequence). The CDR3 loop spans 15 amino acids.

The chain recombines TRBV7-6 with TRBJ2-7; possibly TRBD1 for D (5 bases). The CDR3 is 13 amino acids. Trimming cost V 8 bases and J 3 bases, with 14 bases left between them. Germline CDR1 and CDR2: SGHVS and FNYEAQ. CDR3 sequence (DNA): TGTGCCAGCGTGGTGTCAGGGAACTACGAGCAGTACTTC. It codes for CASVVSGNYEQYF.

V usage is TRBV28 and J usage is TRBJ2-3; 10 bases are a match to TRBD2. J was trimmed by 6 bases and V by 2 bases; bases with no gene match: 20. The CDR3 covers 20 residues. Germline assignment: CDR1 MDHEN and CDR2 SYDVKM. The CDR3 DNA follows: TGTGCCAGCAGTTTAAGGACAGGGTACGGAGCGGGAGGGCCGCGGGATACGCAGTATTTT. As protein: CASSLRTGYGAGGPRDTQYF.

The V gene is TRBV6-6, the J gene TRBJ2-3; 8 nucleotides line up with TRBD2. CDR3 length: 16 amino acids. V lost 5 bases, J lost 5 bases, and 12 bases stayed unmatched. Germline V lookup: CDR1 MNHNY, CDR2 SVGAGI (reference sequence). The CDR3 loop reads CASSKYPAGAGDTQYF. CDR3 nucleotide sequence: TGTGCCAGCAGTAAATACCCAGCGGGAGCGGGAGATACGCAGTATTTT.

This clone was seen more than once but under ten times. The V gene is TRBV19, the J gene TRBJ2-7, with 7 nucleotides matching TRBD2. Germline CDR1 LNHDA, CDR2 SQIVND (reference sequence). This CDR3 is built from 13 residues. Trimming cost V 6 bases and J 6 bases; bases outside gene matches: 8. The CDR3 loop reads CASSPRGGAEQYF. The CDR3 DNA follows: TGTGCCAGTAGCCCTCGGGGAGGGGCCGAGCAGTACTTC.

The genes are TRBV11-2 and TRBJ2-7; 7 bases match TRBD1. Per the germline V gene, CDR1 is SGHAT and CDR2 is FQNNGV. The ends lost 1 base at V and 7 bases at J; junction bases unmatched: 4. This CDR3 region has 13 residues. The chain's CDR3 is CASSLGRGWEQYF. CDR3 coding DNA: TGTGCCAGCAGCTTAGGCAGGGGGTGGGAGCAGTACTTC. Full variable domain (rest looked up from reference TRBV11-2 and TRBJ2-7): EAGVAQSPRYKIIEKRQSVAFWCNPISGHATLYWYQQILGQGPKLLIQFQNNGVVDDSQLPKDRFSAERLKGVDSTLKIQPAKLEDSAVYLCASSLGRGWEQYFGPGTRLTVT.

The chain couples TRBV6-6 to TRBJ2-7; D is unresolved. V was clipped by 5 bases and J by 3 bases, with 11 bases between them. The CDR3 sequence is 13 residues long. CDR1 is MNHNY, CDR2 SVGAGI, per germline (reference sequence). The CDR3 bases are TGTGCCAGCAGTCTTGACTGGGACTACGAGCAGTACTTC. Residues: CASSLDWDYEQYF.

This clone was counted only a few times. The chain recombines TRBV28 with TRBJ2-2, with TRBD2 matching over 10 bases. The germline V gene has CDR1 MDHEN and CDR2 SYDVKM. Trimming removed 3 bases from V and 4 bases from J; junction bases left unmatched: 11. The CDR3 sequence is 18 residues long. CDR3 DNA sequence: TGTGCCAGCAGTTTTCTCTTTGGGACTAGCGCAGTCACCGGGGAGCTGTTTTTT. Protein: CASSFLFGTSAVTGELFF.

This clone was detected only once. V usage is TRBV6-6 and J usage is TRBJ1-5; 7 bases are a match to TRBD1. The V gene's germline CDR1 is MNHNY and CDR2 SVGAGI (reference sequence). The CDR3 has 16 residues. After removal of 2 bases from V and 6 bases from J, the junction contained 10 bases not matched to a gene. The CDR3 nucleotides are TGTGCCAGCAGTTACGACGAGGGGGCGCTTGGTCAGCCCCAGCATTTT. This encodes CASSYDEGALGQPQHF.

The gene calls are TRBV19 and TRBJ2-1; D is perhaps TRBD1 (5 bases). V shed 2 bases and J shed 8 bases, with 13 bases lying between them. Germline lookup yields CDR1 LNHDA and CDR2 SQIVND (reference sequence). The CDR3 runs to 14 residues. CDR3 coding DNA: TGTGCCAGTAGTATATTTCTAAGGGGCGATGAGCAGTTCTTC. Its protein is CASSIFLRGDEQFF.

This clone was seen just once. The chain joins TRBV12-5 to TRBJ2-7; D tentatively reads TRBD1 or TRBD2 (5 bases each). CDR3 length equals 15 residues. Germline V CDR1 and CDR2: LGHNT, FRNRAP. V lost 1 base and J 4 bases, leaving 14 bases between the germline ends. The CDR3, as DNA: TGTGCTAGTGGTTTGGGACTGGGACGAGAATACGAGCAGTACTTC. Protein product: CASGLGLGREYEQYF.

The rearrangement uses TRBV11-2 and TRBJ2-1; tentatively, D is TRBD2 (6 bases). V lost 5 bases to trimming and J lost 6 bases, with 14 bases between them. CDR1 is SGHAT, CDR2 FQNNGV, per germline. This CDR3 spans 14 amino acids. DNA for the CDR3: TGTGCCAGCAGCGTTAGCGGTCGGGGCAATGAGCAGTTCTTC. This translates into CASSVSGRGNEQFF.